One and the same sample provided the 14 T cell receptor beta chains below, sequenced in a study of T cell changes during pregnancy in multiple sclerosis. This table comes from immunoSEQ multiplex PCR, and its TCRdb copy is limited to in-frame clones, with some not included. Of 30,000 to 45,000 clones listed, nearly 95% are singletons. The sequenced sample was CD4+ T cells from peripheral blood mononuclear cells, obtained in the third trimester of pregnancy. The source of these receptors is a female donor in good health, enrolled as a control in a pregnancy study.

This chain uses TRBV19 with TRBJ1-5; D uncertain. In germline, CDR1 is LNHDA, CDR2 SQIVND (reference sequence). Trimming removed 7 bases from V and 0 bases from J, with 13 bases in between. This CDR3 has 15 amino acids. In DNA, the CDR3 is TGTGCCAGTAAAGTATACAGCCATAGCAATCAGCCCCAGCATTTT. This gives the protein CASKVYSHSNQPQHF.

The V call is TRBV7-9, the J call TRBJ1-2; possible D gene TRBD1, 5 bases. Germline loops: CDR1 SEHNR, CDR2 FQNEAQ (reference sequence). CDR3 length equals 15 residues. Trimming took off 1 base at V and 0 bases at J, with 9 bases between the two ends. CDR3 residues: CASSLGQGSNYGYTF. In nucleotides, the CDR3 is TGTGCCAGCAGCTTAGGGCAGGGATCTAACTATGGCTACACCTTC.

The genes are TRBV5-4 and TRBJ2-7, with 8 nucleotides matching TRBD1. Unmatched junction bases numbered 14, after V lost 4 bases and J lost 2 bases. Germline loops: CDR1 SGHNT, CDR2 YYREEE (reference sequence). This CDR3 contains 17 residues. The CDR3 region has the DNA TGTGCCAGCAGCCACAAAGCCGGGACAGGAATTACCTACGAGCAGTACTTC. The encoded protein is CASSHKAGTGITYEQYF.

This clone appeared a few times. The chain links TRBV6-5 to TRBJ2-7, with 9 positions matching TRBD1. This CDR3 has 14 amino acids. Trimming took 6 bases from V and 5 from J; bases not matched to a gene: 8. Per germline, CDR1 MNHEY and CDR2 SVGAGI. The CDR3 region has the DNA TGTGCCAGCAGCCCCACCGGGACAGGGAACGAGCAGTACTTC. Translating it yields CASSPTGTGNEQYF.

The chain's CDR3 is CASSPPRGSSSYEQYF. The DNA of the CDR3 is TGTGCCAGCAGCCCTCCGAGAGGGAGTAGCTCCTACGAGCAGTACTTC. This chain links TRBV7-2 with TRBJ2-7; maybe TRBD2 (5 bases). The V end was cut by 5 bases, the J end by 0 bases, with 17 bases between. This CDR3 is 16 amino acids long. The germline V gene has CDR1 SGHTA and CDR2 FQGNSA.

V is TRBV5-1 and J is TRBJ1-6, with 8 bases lining up with TRBD1. V lost 4 bases to trimming and J lost 2 bases; unmatched junction nucleotides: 5. This CDR3 has 16 amino acids. Germline-derived CDR1 and CDR2 are SGHRS and YFSETQ. The CDR3 DNA sequence: TGCGCCAGCAGCCGTGGGGGACAGGCCTATAATTCACCCCTCCACTTT. The encoded protein is CASSRGGQAYNSPLHF. The full variable domain, its missing parts supplied by reference TRBV5-1 and TRBJ1-6, is KAGVTQTPRYLIKTRGQQVTLSCSPISGHRSVSWYQQTPGQGLQFLFEYFSETQRNKGNFPGRFSGRQFSNSRSEMNVSTLELGDSALYLCASSRGGQAYNSPLHFGNGTRLTVT.

The V and J genes are TRBV10-3 and TRBJ1-5; no firm D call. CDR3 length: 14 amino acids. Germline CDR1 reads ENHRY; CDR2 reads SYGVKD. With 3 bases removed from V and 2 bases from J, the gap between germline ends came to 8 bases. The CDR3 coding sequence is TGTGCCATCAGTGAACGAGGTGGCAATCAGCCCCAGCATTTT. Encoded protein: CAISERGGNQPQHF.

In this sample, this clone turned up once. This sequence joins TRBV2 and TRBJ2-3; TRBD1 aligns across 7 bases. Germline assignment: CDR1 SNHLY and CDR2 FYNNEI. There are 16 residues in the CDR3. Trimming took 7 bases from V and 0 from J; bases not matched to a gene: 10. The CDR3 DNA is TGTGCCAGCAAGTCGACAGGGAGTGGTAGCACAGATACGCAGTATTTT. Translation gives CASKSTGSGSTDTQYF.

The V and J genes are TRBV7-8 and TRBJ2-7; no firm D call. The CDR3 length is 13 residues. Germline V gene data show CDR1 as SGHVS and CDR2 as FQNEAQ. Trimming took off 7 bases at V and 6 bases at J, with 16 bases between the two ends. For the CDR3, the DNA is TGTGCCAGCACCTCTACGCCCCTCGGCGAGCAGTACTTC. It is translated as CASTSTPLGEQYF.

The chain recombines TRBV19 with TRBJ2-3; 9 bases are a match to TRBD2. V dropped 7 bases and J dropped 0; count of bases not matched to a gene: 5. Germline lookup yields CDR1 LNHDA and CDR2 SQIVND (reference sequence). CDR3 length: 15 amino acids. The CDR3 bases are TGTGCCAGTATGAGCGGGAGGTCTAGCACAGATACGCAGTATTTT. It translates to CASMSGRSSTDTQYF.

V and J are TRBV4-1 and TRBJ2-5, with D perhaps TRBD1 (5 bases). The CDR3 is made up of 15 amino acids. The V end was cut by 0 bases, the J end by 5 bases, with 13 bases between. Germline V gives CDR1 MGHRA, CDR2 YSYEKL. CDR3 nucleotides: TGCGCCAGCAGCCAAGACTCCGTGGGGCCGGAGACCCAGTACTTC. This encodes CASSQDSVGPETQYF.

The chain carries TRBV6-6 and TRBJ1-6; D may be TRBD1 (5 bases). This CDR3 is built from 13 residues. CDR1 is MNHNY and CDR2 is SVGAGI in the germline V gene (reference sequence). Trimming cost V 6 bases and J 7 bases, with 10 bases left between them. The CDR3 here is CASSWRGNSPLHF. The CDR3 bases are TGTGCCAGCAGCTGGCGGGGGAATTCACCCCTCCACTTT.

For the CDR3, the DNA is TGTGCCAGTAGTATAGCGACATACGAGCAGTACTTC. Translating gives CASSIATYEQYF. V gene TRBV19 combines with J gene TRBJ2-7; D is ambiguous. Per germline, CDR1 LNHDA and CDR2 SQIVND (reference sequence). The CDR3 length is 12 residues. Trimming left V 1 base short and J 4 bases short, with 5 bases between.

CDR3 DNA sequence: TGTGCCAGCAGCTTAGCATCCGGGACAGGTCGGTCACCCCTCCACTTT. Translation: CASSLASGTGRSPLHF. V gene TRBV7-6 combines with J gene TRBJ1-6, with 8 bases lining up with TRBD1. The length of the CDR3 is 16 residues. V dropped 0 bases and J dropped 10; count of bases not matched to a gene: 8. The germline V gene has CDR1 SGHVS and CDR2 FNYEAQ.